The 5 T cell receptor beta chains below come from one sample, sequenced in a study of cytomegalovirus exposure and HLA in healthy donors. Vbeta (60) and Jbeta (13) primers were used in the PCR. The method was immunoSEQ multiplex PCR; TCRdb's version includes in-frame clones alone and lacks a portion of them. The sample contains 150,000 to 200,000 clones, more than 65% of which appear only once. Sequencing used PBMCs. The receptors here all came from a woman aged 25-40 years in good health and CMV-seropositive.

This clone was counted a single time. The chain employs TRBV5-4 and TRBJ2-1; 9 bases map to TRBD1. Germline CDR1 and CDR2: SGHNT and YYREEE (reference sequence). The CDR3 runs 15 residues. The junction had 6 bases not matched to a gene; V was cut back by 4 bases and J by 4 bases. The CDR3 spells CASSLRDRDYNEQFF. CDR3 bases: TGTGCCAGCAGCCTCCGGGACAGGGATTACAATGAGCAGTTCTTC.

The CDR3 DNA reads as TGTGCCAGTAGTATAGAGGCCCCAACGAGGGAGCAGTACTTC. Translating it yields CASSIEAPTREQYF. The V and J genes are TRBV19 and TRBJ2-7; the D is unclear. There are 14 residues in the CDR3. V dropped 0 bases and J dropped 7 bases, with 13 bases sitting between them. Germline values: CDR1 LNHDA, CDR2 SQIVND (reference sequence).

CDR3 residues: CASSRDRPPDTQYF. In nucleotides, the CDR3 is TGTGCCAGCAGCAGAGACAGGCCGCCGGATACGCAGTATTTT. The chain employs TRBV6-5 and TRBJ2-3; tentative D call: TRBD1 (6 bases). Trimming left V 6 bases short and J 6 bases short, with 16 bases between. This CDR3 is built from 14 residues. Germline loops: CDR1 MNHEY, CDR2 SVGAGI.

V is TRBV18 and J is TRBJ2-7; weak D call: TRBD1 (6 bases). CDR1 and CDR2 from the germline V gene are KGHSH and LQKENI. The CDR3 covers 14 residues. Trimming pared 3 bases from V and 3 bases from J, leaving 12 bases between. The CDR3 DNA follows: TGTGCCAGCTCACCCACAGGGTTGAGCTACGAGCAGTACTTC. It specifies CASSPTGLSYEQYF.

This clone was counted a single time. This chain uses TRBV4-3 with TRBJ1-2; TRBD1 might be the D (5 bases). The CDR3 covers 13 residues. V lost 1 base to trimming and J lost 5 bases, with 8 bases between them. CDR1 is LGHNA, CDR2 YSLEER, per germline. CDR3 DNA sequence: TGCGCCAGCAGCCAAGGGGGCAGATATGGCTACACCTTC. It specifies CASSQGGRYGYTF.